This T cell receptor (beta chain) was captured in a study of blood T cell repertoires in COVID-19. At the level of the study: Specimens from acute and convalescent COVID-19 originated in the United States, Italy and Spain. Sample material is recorded as cDNA or gDNA derived from T cells, B-cell-depleted T cells, or PBMCs.

Germline CDR1 and CDR2: SGDLS and YYNGEE. The CDR3 runs 14 residues. Trimming stripped 0 bases from V and 6 bases from J, with 13 bases between. In the original analysis: Reference gene primer amplification yielded estimated nucleated cell counts. Here immunoSEQ multiplex PCR was the method, and the copy in TCRdb shows in-frame clones only, minus some. V, J and clone size derive from that table, while D and trimming were established from the DNA sequence. The table shows nearly 55,000 clones, with around 84% occurring only once. The origin of this receptor is a man between 65 and 85 years old with active COVID-19. V gene TRBV9 combines with J gene TRBJ2-7; D remains ambiguous. The material sequenced was peripheral blood. CDR3 DNA sequence: TGTGCCAGCAGCGTAGTAGGCACCCCGGGCGAGCAGTACTTC. As protein: CASSVVGTPGEQYF.